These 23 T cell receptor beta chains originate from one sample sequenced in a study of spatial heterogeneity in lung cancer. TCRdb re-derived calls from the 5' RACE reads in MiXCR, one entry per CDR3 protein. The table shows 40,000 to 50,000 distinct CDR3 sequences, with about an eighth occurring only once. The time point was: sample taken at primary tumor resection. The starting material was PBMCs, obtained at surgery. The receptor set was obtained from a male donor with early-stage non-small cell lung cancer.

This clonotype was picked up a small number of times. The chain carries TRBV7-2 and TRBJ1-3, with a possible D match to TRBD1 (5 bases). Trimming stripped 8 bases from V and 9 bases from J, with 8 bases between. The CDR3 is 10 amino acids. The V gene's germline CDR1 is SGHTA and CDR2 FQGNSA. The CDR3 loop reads CASGTGTIYF. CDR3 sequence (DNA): TGTGCCAGCGGAACAGGCACCATATATTTT. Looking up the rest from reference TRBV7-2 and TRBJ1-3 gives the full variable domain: GAGVSQSPSNKVTEKGKDVELRCDPISGHTALYWYRQSLGQGLEFLIYFQGNSAPDKSGLPSDRFSAERTGGSVSTLTIQRTQQEDSAVYLCASGTGTIYFGEGSWLTVV.

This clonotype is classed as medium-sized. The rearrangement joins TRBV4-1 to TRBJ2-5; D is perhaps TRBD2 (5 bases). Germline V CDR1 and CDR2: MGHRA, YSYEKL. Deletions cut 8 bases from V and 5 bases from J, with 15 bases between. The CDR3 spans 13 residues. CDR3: CASEGEGKETQYF. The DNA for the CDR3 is TGCGCCAGCGAGGGAGAGGGAAAGGAGACCCAGTACTTC.

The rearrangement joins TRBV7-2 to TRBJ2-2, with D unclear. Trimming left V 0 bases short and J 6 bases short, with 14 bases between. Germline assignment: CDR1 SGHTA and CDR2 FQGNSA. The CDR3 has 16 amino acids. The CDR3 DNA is TGTGCCAGCAGCTTAGCCGTAGTAGCCTTCCCCGGGGAGCTGTTTTTT. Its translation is CASSLAVVAFPGELFF.

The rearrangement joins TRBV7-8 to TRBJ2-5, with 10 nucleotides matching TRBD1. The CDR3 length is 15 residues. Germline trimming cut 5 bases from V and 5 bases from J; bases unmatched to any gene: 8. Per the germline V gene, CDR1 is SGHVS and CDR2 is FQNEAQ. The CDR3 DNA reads TGTGCCAGCAGCGCCGAGGACAGGGGGTGGGAGACCCAGTACTTC. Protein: CASSAEDRGWETQYF. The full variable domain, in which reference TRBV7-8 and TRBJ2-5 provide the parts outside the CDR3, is GAGVSQSPRYKVAKRGQDVALRCDPISGHVSLFWYQQALGQGPEFLTYFQNEAQLDKSGLPSDRFFAERPEGSVSTLKIQRTQQEDSAVYLCASSAEDRGWETQYFGPGTRLLVL.

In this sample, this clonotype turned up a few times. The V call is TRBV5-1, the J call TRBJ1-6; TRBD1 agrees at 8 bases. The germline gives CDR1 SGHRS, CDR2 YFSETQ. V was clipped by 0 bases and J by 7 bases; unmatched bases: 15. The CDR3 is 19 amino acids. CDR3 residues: CASSLAGRQGAQWNSPLHF. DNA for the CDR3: TGCGCCAGCAGCTTGGCGGGGAGGCAGGGGGCGCAGTGGAATTCACCCCTCCACTTT.

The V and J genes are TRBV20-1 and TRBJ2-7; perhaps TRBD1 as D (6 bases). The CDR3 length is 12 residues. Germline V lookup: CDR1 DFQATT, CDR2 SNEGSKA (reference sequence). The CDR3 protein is CSSPGTSYEQYF. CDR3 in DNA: TGCAGCTCCCCCGGGACATCCTACGAGCAGTACTTC.

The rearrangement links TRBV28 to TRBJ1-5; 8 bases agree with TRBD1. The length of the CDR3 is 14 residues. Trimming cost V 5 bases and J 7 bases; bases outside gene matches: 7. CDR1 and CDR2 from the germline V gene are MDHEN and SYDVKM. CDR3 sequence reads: CASSPGQGRQPQHF. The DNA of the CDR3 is TGTGCCAGCAGTCCCGGACAGGGACGACAGCCCCAGCATTTT.

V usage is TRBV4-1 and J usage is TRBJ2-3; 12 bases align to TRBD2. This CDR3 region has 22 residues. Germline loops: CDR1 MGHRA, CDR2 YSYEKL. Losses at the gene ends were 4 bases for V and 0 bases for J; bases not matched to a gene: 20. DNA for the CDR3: TGCGCCAGCAGCCGAACTCAACCGGGACTAGCGGGCGTCGTTCCTAGCACAGATACGCAGTATTTT. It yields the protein CASSRTQPGLAGVVPSTDTQYF.

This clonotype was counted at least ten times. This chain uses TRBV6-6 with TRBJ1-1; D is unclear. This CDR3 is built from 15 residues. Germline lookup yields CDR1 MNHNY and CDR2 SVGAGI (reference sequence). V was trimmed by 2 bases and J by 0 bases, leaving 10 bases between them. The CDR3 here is CASSYAEFMNTEAFF. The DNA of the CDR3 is TGTGCCAGCAGTTACGCAGAATTCATGAACACTGAAGCTTTCTTT.

The CDR3 DNA reads as TGCGCCAGCAGCGAGGGGACAGGAGGGTCAGCAGATACGCAGTATTTT. Translated: CASSEGTGGSADTQYF. V gene TRBV5-1 combines with J gene TRBJ2-3; 8 positions match TRBD1. With 4 bases clipped from V and 4 bases from J, the junction kept 11 bases outside the gene matches. CDR3 size: 16 residues. The germline V gene has CDR1 SGHRS and CDR2 YFSETQ.

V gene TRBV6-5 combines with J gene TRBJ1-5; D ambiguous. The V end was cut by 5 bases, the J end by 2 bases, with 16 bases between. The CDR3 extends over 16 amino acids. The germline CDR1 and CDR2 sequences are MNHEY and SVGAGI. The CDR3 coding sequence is TGTGCCAGCAGTAGGGCCTACAGCAACGGCAATCAGCCCCAGCATTTT. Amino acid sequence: CASSRAYSNGNQPQHF.

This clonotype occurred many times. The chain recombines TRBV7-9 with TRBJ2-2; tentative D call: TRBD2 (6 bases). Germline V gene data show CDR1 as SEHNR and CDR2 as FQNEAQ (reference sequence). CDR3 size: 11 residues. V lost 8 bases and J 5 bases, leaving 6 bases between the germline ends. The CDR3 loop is CASGGTGELFF. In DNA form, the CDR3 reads TGTGCCAGCGGGGGGACCGGGGAGCTGTTTTTT.

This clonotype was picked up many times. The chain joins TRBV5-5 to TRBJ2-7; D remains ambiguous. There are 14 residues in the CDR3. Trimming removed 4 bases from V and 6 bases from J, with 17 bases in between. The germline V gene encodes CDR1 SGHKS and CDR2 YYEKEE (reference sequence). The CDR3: CASSTRPVLAEQYF. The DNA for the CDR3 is TGTGCCAGCAGCACCCGACCGGTCCTCGCCGAGCAGTACTTC.

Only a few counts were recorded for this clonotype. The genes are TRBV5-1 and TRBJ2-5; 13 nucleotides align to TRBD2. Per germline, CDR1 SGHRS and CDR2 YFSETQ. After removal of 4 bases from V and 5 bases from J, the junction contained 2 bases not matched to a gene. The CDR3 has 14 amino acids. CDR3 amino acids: CASSTGLAGETQYF. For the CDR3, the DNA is TGCGCCAGCAGCACGGGACTAGCGGGGGAGACCCAGTACTTC.

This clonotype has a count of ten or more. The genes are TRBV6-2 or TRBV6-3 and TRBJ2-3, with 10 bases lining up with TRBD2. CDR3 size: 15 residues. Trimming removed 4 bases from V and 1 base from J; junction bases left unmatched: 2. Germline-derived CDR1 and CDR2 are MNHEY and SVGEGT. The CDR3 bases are TGTGCCAGCAGTTTTGGACTAGCGGGCACAGATACGCAGTATTTT. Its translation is CASSFGLAGTDTQYF.

Written as DNA, the CDR3 is TGCAGTGCTAGAGAATCTAGCGGAGGGCGAACCTACGAGCAGTACTTC. This codes for CSARESSGGRTYEQYF. The V call is TRBV20-1, the J call TRBJ2-7, with TRBD2 matching 7 bases. V trimming: 0 bases; J trimming: 2 bases; junction bases outside the gene matches: 10. Germline V lookup: CDR1 DFQATT, CDR2 SNEGSKA (reference sequence). The CDR3 is 16 residues long.

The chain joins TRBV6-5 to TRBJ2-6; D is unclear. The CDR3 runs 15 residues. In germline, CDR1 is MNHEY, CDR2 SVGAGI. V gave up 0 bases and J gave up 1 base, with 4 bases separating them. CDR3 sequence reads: CASSYSWSGANVLTF. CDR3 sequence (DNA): TGTGCCAGCAGTTACTCATGGTCTGGGGCCAACGTCCTGACTTTC.

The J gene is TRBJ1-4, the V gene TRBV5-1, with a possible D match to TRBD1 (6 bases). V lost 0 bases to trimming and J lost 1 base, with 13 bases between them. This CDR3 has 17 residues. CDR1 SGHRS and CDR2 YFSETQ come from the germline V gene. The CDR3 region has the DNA TGCGCCAGCAGCTTGGGCAGGGGAGATGGAACTAATGAAAAACTGTTTTTT. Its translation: CASSLGRGDGTNEKLFF.

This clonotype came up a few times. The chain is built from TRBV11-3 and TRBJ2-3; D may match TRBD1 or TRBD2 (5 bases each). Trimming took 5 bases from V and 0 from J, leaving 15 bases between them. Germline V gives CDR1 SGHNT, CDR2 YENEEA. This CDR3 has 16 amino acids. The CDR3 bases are TGTGCCAGCAGCCCCCGGGGCTCAGGGAGCACAGATACGCAGTATTTT. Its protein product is CASSPRGSGSTDTQYF.

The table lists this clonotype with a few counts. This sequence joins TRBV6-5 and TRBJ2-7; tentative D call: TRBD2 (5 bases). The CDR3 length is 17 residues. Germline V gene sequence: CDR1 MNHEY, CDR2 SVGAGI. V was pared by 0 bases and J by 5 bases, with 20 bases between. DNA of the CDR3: TGTGCCAGCAGTTACTCCCAGCTTGAGGGCCCTCTGGACGAGCAGTACTTC. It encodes CASSYSQLEGPLDEQYF.

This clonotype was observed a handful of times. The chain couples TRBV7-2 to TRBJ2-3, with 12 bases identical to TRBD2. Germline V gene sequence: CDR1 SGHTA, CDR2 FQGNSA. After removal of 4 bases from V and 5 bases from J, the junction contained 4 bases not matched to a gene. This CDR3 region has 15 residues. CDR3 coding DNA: TGTGCCAGCAGCTCGACTAGCGGGAGTTTAGATACGCAGTATTTT. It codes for CASSSTSGSLDTQYF.

The CDR3 bases are TGTGCCAGTAGTATAAGTCGCAATCAGCCCCAGCATTTT. Translated: CASSISRNQPQHF. The rearrangement joins TRBV19 to TRBJ1-5, with D unresolved. From germline, CDR1 is LNHDA and CDR2 SQIVND (reference sequence). The CDR3 spans 13 residues. Trimming took off 2 bases at V and 2 bases at J, with 4 bases between the two ends.

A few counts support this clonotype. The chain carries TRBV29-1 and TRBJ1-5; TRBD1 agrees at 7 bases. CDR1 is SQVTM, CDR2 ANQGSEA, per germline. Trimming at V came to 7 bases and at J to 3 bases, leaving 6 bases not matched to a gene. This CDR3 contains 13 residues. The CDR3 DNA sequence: TGCAGCGCCTCAGGGGGGGTCAATCAGCCCCAGCATTTT. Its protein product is CSASGGVNQPQHF.